The 2 T cell receptor beta chains below were found in one sample sequenced in a study of blood T cell repertoires in COVID-19. Assay used: immunoSEQ multiplex PCR; TCRdb lists only in-frame clones, some missing. The sample contains under 350,000 clones, about 85% of which appear only once. Sequencing was done on a sample of peripheral blood. Receptors were obtained from a human donor in a cohort sampled during active COVID-19.

The chain has TRBV19 and TRBJ1-4; a possible D gene is TRBD1 (5 bases). Germline CDR1 LNHDA, CDR2 SQIVND (reference sequence). Trimming stripped 5 bases from V and 5 bases from J, with 9 bases between. The CDR3 runs to 13 residues. The CDR3 here is CASSPGGNEKLFF. As DNA, the CDR3 is TGTGCCAGTAGTCCCGGGGGGAATGAAAAACTGTTTTTT.

The gene calls are TRBV6-1 and TRBJ2-7, with 8 positions matching TRBD2. Germline values: CDR1 MNHNS, CDR2 SASEGT. This CDR3 region has 16 residues. The junction had 13 bases not matched to a gene; V was cut back by 7 bases and J by 2 bases. CDR3 in DNA: TGTGCCAGCACTGATAGTGGCAGGACTAGCACCTACGAGCAGTACTTC. It yields the protein CASTDSGRTSTYEQYF.